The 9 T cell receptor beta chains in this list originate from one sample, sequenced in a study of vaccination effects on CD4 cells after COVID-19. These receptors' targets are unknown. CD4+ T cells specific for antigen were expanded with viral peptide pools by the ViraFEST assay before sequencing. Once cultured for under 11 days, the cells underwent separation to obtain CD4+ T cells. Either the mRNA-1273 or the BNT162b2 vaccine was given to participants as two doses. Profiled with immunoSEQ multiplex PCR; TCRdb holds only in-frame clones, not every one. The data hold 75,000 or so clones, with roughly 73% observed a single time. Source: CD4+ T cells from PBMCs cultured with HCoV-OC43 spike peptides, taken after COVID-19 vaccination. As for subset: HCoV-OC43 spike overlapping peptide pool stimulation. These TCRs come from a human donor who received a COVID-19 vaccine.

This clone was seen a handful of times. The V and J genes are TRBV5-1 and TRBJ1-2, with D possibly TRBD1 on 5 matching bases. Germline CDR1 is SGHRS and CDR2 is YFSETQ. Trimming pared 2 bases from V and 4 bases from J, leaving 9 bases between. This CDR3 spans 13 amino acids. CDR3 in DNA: TGCGCCAGCAGCTTAGGGACCGGCTATGGCTACACCTTC. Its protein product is CASSLGTGYGYTF. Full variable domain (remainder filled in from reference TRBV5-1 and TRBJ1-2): KAGVTQTPRYLIKTRGQQVTLSCSPISGHRSVSWYQQTPGQGLQFLFEYFSETQRNKGNFPGRFSGRQFSNSRSEMNVSTLELGDSALYLCASSLGTGYGYTFGSGTRLTVV.

CDR3 protein: CASSLTLAGGRDTQYF. As DNA, the CDR3 is TGTGCCAGCAGCTTAACACTAGCGGGGGGTCGAGATACGCAGTATTTT. V and J are TRBV7-3 and TRBJ2-3; 12 bases line up with TRBD2. The CDR3 runs 16 residues. Germline V gene data show CDR1 as SGHTA and CDR2 as FQGTGA. V lost 0 bases to trimming and J lost 5 bases; unmatched junction nucleotides: 3. The full variable domain, rest sourced from reference TRBV7-3 and TRBJ2-3, is GAGVSQTPSNKVTEKGKYVELRCDPISGHTALYWYRQSLGQGPEFLIYFQGTGAADDSGLPNDRFFAVRPEGSVSTLKIQRTERGDSAVYLCASSLTLAGGRDTQYFGPGTRLTVL.

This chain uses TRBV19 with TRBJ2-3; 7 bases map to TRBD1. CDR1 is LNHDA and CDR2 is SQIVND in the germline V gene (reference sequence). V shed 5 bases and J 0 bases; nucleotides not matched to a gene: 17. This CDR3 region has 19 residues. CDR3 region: CASSLTGQEPTTSTDTQYF. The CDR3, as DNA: TGTGCCAGTAGTCTGACAGGACAGGAACCTACCACTAGCACAGATACGCAGTATTTT. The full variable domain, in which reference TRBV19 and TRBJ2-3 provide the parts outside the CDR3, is DGGITQSPKYLFRKEGQNVTLSCEQNLNHDAMYWYRQDPGQGLRLIYYSQIVNDFQKGDIAEGYSVSREKKESFPLTVTSAQKNPTAFYLCASSLTGQEPTTSTDTQYFGPGTRLTVL.

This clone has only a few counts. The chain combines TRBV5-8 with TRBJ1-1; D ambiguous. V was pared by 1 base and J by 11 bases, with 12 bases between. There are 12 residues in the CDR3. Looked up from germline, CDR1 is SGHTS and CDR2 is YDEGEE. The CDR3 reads CASSLSTNEAFF. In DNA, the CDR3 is TGTGCCAGCAGCTTGTCGACAAATGAGGCTTTCTTT.

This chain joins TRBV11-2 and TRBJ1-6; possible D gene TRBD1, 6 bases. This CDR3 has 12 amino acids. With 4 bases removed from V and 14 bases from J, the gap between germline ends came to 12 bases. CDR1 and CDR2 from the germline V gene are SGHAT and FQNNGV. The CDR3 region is CASSSVQGSLHF. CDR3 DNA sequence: TGTGCCAGCAGCTCCGTACAGGGTTCCCTCCACTTT.

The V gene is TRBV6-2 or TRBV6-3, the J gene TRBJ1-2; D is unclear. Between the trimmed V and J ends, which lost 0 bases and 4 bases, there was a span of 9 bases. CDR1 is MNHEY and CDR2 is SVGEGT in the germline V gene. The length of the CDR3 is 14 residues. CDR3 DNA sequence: TGTGCCAGCAGTTACTCGCTGGCGGGCTATGGCTACACCTTC. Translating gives CASSYSLAGYGYTF.

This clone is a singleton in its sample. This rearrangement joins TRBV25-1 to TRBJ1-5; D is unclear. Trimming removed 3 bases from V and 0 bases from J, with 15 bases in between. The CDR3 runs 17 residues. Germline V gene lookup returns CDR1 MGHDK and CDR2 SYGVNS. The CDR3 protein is CASSESMQEYSNQPQHF. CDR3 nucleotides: TGTGCCAGCAGTGAGTCGATGCAGGAATATAGCAATCAGCCCCAGCATTTT.

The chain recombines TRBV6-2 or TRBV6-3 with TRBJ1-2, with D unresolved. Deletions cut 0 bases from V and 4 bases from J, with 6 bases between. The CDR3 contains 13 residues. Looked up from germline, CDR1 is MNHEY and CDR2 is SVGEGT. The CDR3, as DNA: TGTGCCAGCAGTTACTCAGGCCGCTATGGCTACACCTTC. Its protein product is CASSYSGRYGYTF.

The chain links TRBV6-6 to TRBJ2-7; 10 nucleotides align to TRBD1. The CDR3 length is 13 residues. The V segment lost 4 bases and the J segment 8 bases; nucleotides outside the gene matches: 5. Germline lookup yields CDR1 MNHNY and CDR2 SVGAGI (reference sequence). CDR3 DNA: TGTGCCAGCAGTTCCTGGGGACAGGGGAAGCAGTACGTC. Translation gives CASSSWGQGKQYV.